The 10 T cell receptor beta chains reported below all come from one sample, sequenced in a study of blood T cell repertoires in COVID-19 (TCRdb year 2020). The library was produced with the immunoSEQ multiplex PCR assay. Here the immuneACCESS table is served through TCRdb, limited to in-frame sequences with V and J called. Missing clones are a known gap in these copies; in checked studies unresolved V genes cover under half, and the rest lacks a known reason. Across this sample there are around 68,000 clones, with around 87% seen only once. The ten largest clones represent 6% to 7% of the sample. Sequencing was performed on peripheral blood. The receptors stem from a man between 45 and 60 years old with active COVID-19.

The J gene is TRBJ1-4, the V gene TRBV27, with D maybe TRBD1 (5 bases). This CDR3 is 20 amino acids long. Trimming took 6 bases from V and 0 from J, leaving 26 bases between them. The V gene's germline CDR1 is MNHEY and CDR2 SMNVEV (reference sequence). CDR3 DNA sequence: TGTGCCAGCAGCTCCCCCCCAACAGGCCCACCTTTCGCAACTAATGAAAAACTGTTTTTT. Residues: CASSSPPTGPPFATNEKLFF. Looking up the rest from reference TRBV27 and TRBJ1-4 gives the full variable domain: EAQVTQNPRYLITVTGKKLTVTCSQNMNHEYMSWYRQDPGLGLRQIYYSMNVEVTDKGDVPEGYKVSRKEKRNFPLILESPSPNQTSLYFCASSSPPTGPPFATNEKLFFGSGTQLSVL.

This chain links TRBV4-1 with TRBJ2-7, with 11 bases identical to TRBD2. Germline-derived CDR1 and CDR2 are MGHRA and YSYEKL. The CDR3 is 15 residues long. The V and J ends lost 1 base and 3 bases, in that order; junction bases with no gene match: 2. This chain's CDR3 is CASSQATSGSYEQYF. CDR3 coding DNA: TGCGCCAGCAGCCAAGCAACTAGCGGGAGCTACGAGCAGTACTTC.

The chain has TRBV10-3 and TRBJ2-7, with a weak D call TRBD1 (6 bases). The CDR3 consists of 14 residues. V was trimmed by 3 bases and J by 6 bases, leaving 15 bases between them. Germline values: CDR1 ENHRY, CDR2 SYGVKD. CDR3 region: CAISEQDSRSEQYF. CDR3 nucleotides: TGTGCCATCAGTGAACAGGACAGCCGATCCGAGCAGTACTTC.

The V and J genes are TRBV27 and TRBJ2-5, with 10 bases fitting TRBD1. The CDR3 runs to 16 residues. Trimming removed 5 bases from V and 5 bases from J; junction bases left unmatched: 11. Germline values: CDR1 MNHEY, CDR2 SMNVEV (reference sequence). This CDR3 reads CASSRRTGGAGETQYF. The CDR3 DNA sequence: TGTGCCAGCAGTCGCAGGACAGGGGGGGCGGGGGAGACCCAGTACTTC.

The V and J genes are TRBV19 and TRBJ1-4; TRBD1 might be the D (5 bases). Germline CDR1 is LNHDA and CDR2 is SQIVND (reference sequence). V lost 9 bases to trimming and J lost 0 bases, with 14 bases between them. The CDR3 spans 15 residues. The CDR3 DNA is TGTGCCAGCCGGACATCCCAGACAACTAATGAAAAACTGTTTTTT. This encodes CASRTSQTTNEKLFF. Combining the CDR3 with reference TRBV19 and TRBJ1-4 gives the whole variable domain DGGITQSPKYLFRKEGQNVTLSCEQNLNHDAMYWYRQDPGQGLRLIYYSQIVNDFQKGDIAEGYSVSREKKESFPLTVTSAQKNPTAFYLCASRTSQTTNEKLFFGSGTQLSVL.

This chain joins TRBV4-3 and TRBJ2-2; the D is unclear. This CDR3 spans 15 amino acids. Germline assignment: CDR1 LGHNA and CDR2 YSLEER. V lost 5 bases and J lost 1, with 11 bases in between. The CDR3 nucleotides read TGCGCCAGCAGCGGTTGGCAAAGGAACACCGGGGAGCTGTTTTTT. This translates into CASSGWQRNTGELFF.

The rearrangement uses TRBV9 and TRBJ1-2; D possibly corresponds to TRBD1 (5 bases). Trimming left V 6 bases short and J 0 bases short, with 15 bases between. The CDR3 extends over 15 amino acids. From germline, CDR1 is SGDLS and CDR2 YYNGEE. In DNA, the CDR3 is TGTGCCAGCACCAACACACGGGGGGCTAACTATGGCTACACCTTC. The encoded protein is CASTNTRGANYGYTF. Variable domain in full (rest from reference TRBV9 and TRBJ1-2): DSGVTQTPKHLITATGQRVTLRCSPRSGDLSVYWYQQSLDQGLQFLIQYYNGEERAKGNILERFSAQQFPDLHSELNLSSLELGDSALYFCASTNTRGANYGYTFGSGTRLTVV.

The V and J genes are TRBV29-1 and TRBJ1-1, with a tentative D call TRBD1 (6 bases). Germline CDR1 SQVTM, CDR2 ANQGSEA. This CDR3 contains 13 residues. With 7 bases removed from V and 1 base from J, the gap between germline ends came to 13 bases. The CDR3 sequence: CSAWGTQNTEAFF. The CDR3, as DNA: TGCAGCGCCTGGGGGACACAGAACACTGAAGCTTTCTTT.

V is TRBV18 and J is TRBJ1-1; D is possibly TRBD1 (6 bases). The V gene lost 6 bases and the J gene lost 6 bases, with 11 bases spanning the gap. This CDR3 comprises 12 residues. Germline lookup yields CDR1 KGHSH and CDR2 LQKENI. The CDR3 DNA follows: TGTGCCAGCTCGCAAACAGGGCCTGAAGCTTTCTTT. It yields the protein CASSQTGPEAFF.

The gene calls are TRBV6-2 or TRBV6-3 and TRBJ1-2; D not certain. CDR3 length: 14 amino acids. The V gene lost 0 bases and the J gene lost 1 base, with 6 bases spanning the gap. From germline, CDR1 is MNHEY and CDR2 SVGEGT. The CDR3 loop is CASSYSADNYGYTF. Written as DNA, the CDR3 is TGTGCCAGCAGTTACTCGGCCGATAACTATGGCTACACCTTC.